This T cell receptor beta chain was sequenced in a study of T-cell memory formation after mild COVID-19. Across the whole study: Largely, the TCR clusters proved donor specific. General study findings and limits: CD4+ clones that contracted lay mainly in CM and EM; CD8+ ones lay in EMRA.

As concerns this clonotype: Antigen: not known.

TCRdb re-analysed the 5' RACE reads in MiXCR, keeping a single row per CDR3 protein. This table has 270,000 or so distinct CDR3 sequences, approximately 15% appearing once. V lost 8 bases to trimming and J lost 4 bases; unmatched junction nucleotides: 6. Germline CDR1 MNHEY, CDR2 SVGEGT. This CDR3 comprises 14 residues. The source is a man aged 18 to 29 who had mild COVID-19 (a few samples of this study predate the infection). Cell type and time point are not known. V gene TRBV6-2 or TRBV6-3 combines with J gene TRBJ1-1, with TRBD1 identical over 11 bases. Sequencing was performed on PBMCs or a T cell subset sorted from them (not recorded which). CDR3 sequence reads: CASGSGTGGTEAFF. For the CDR3, the DNA is TGTGCCAGCGGATCCGGGACAGGGGGCACTGAAGCTTTCTTT.